This is a list of T cell receptor beta chains from one sample in a study of T cells in Graves' hyperthyroidism and ophthalmopathy. A single record per CDR3 protein comes from TCRdb applying MiXCR to the multiplex PCR reads. This repertoire shows some 770,000 distinct CDR3 sequences, about a sixth found once; its top ten account for around 7.7%. Source material: blood. These receptor sequences come from a man younger than 30 with Graves' hyperthyroidism. Both conserved end residues are part of each CDR3. A D gene is named only where the DNA matches it firmly. Clone size is given for some rows only: seen once, a few or many times, or a class if the clone is expanded.

V gene,J gene,D gene,clone size,CDR3 protein,CDR3 DNA
TRBV6-1,TRBJ2-7,TRBD1,few,CASSEGTGFYEQYF,TGTGCCAGCAGTGAAGGGACAGGGTTCTACGAGCAGTACTTC
TRBV2,TRBJ1-6,-,many,CASRYDGLNSPLHF,TGTGCCAGCAGATACGACGGGTTAAATTCACCCCTCCACTTT
TRBV29-1,TRBJ2-7,-,-,CSVGLKGAVNEQYF,TGCAGCGTTGGGTTGAAAGGGGCAGTGAACGAGCAGTACTTC
TRBV12-3/TRBV12-4,TRBJ2-7,TRBD2,many,CASSPGLATSSYEQYF,TGTGCCAGCAGCCCCGGACTAGCGACAAGCTCCTACGAGCAGTACTTC
TRBV2,TRBJ2-1,-,many,CASSEAGGSDEQFF,TGTGCCAGCAGTGAAGCCGGAGGAAGCGATGAGCAGTTCTTC
TRBV28,TRBJ1-2,TRBD1,few,CASSLGTATNYGYTF,TGTGCCAGCAGTCTTGGGACAGCCACTAACTATGGCTACACCTTC
TRBV5-4,TRBJ1-1,-,-,CASSLPTEEAFF,TGTGCCAGCAGCTTGCCTACTGAGGAAGCTTTCTTT
TRBV29-1,TRBJ2-1,-,few,CSVESGFNEQFF,TGCAGCGTTGAATCGGGGTTCAATGAGCAGTTCTTC
TRBV11-1,TRBJ2-2,-,many,CASQSGWNTGELFF,TGTGCCAGCCAGTCAGGGTGGAACACCGGGGAGCTGTTTTTT
TRBV30,TRBJ2-1,TRBD2,few,CAWVGLAGNEQFF,TGTGCCTGGGTTGGACTAGCGGGGAATGAGCAGTTCTTC
TRBV20-1,TRBJ2-6,TRBD2,few,CSARDLAGGFSGANVLTF,TGCAGTGCTAGAGATCTGGCGGGAGGGTTCTCTGGGGCCAACGTCCTGACTTTC
TRBV18,TRBJ2-7,-,many,CASSPSPQGSYEQYF,TGTGCCAGCTCACCTTCCCCGCAGGGTAGCTACGAGCAGTACTTC
TRBV29-1,TRBJ2-1,-,many,CSGDENEQFF,TGCAGCGGAGACGAGAATGAGCAGTTCTTC
TRBV6-1,TRBJ1-2,TRBD1,many,CASRPSGQGPSGYGYTF,TGTGCCAGCAGACCGTCGGGACAGGGACCCTCGGGCTATGGCTACACCTTC
TRBV4-1,TRBJ1-4,-,-,CASSQADGRLLATNEKLFF,TGCGCCAGCAGCCAAGCGGACGGGCGGCTACTTGCAACTAATGAAAAACTGTTTTTT
TRBV28,TRBJ2-7,-,many,CASTPQGLSYEQYF,TGTGCCAGTACCCCGCAGGGGTTGTCCTACGAGCAGTACTTC
TRBV12-3/TRBV12-4,TRBJ1-5,-,many,CASSNLPDSHNQPQHF,TGTGCCAGCAGTAACCTACCGGACAGCCACAATCAGCCCCAGCATTTT
TRBV10-3,TRBJ2-1,TRBD1,-,CAISSGTGAYNEQFF,TGTGCCATCAGTTCCGGGACAGGGGCCTACAATGAGCAGTTCTTC
TRBV7-7,TRBJ2-1,-,few,CASSPDGNEQFF,TGTGCCAGCAGCCCCGACGGGAATGAGCAGTTCTTC
TRBV5-1,TRBJ2-7,TRBD1,few,CASSFRGQGGPYEQYF,TGCGCCAGCAGCTTCCGCGGACAGGGGGGCCCCTACGAGCAGTACTTC
TRBV6-5,TRBJ2-5,-,few,CASSYSIGQSETQYF,TGTGCCAGCAGTTACTCGATAGGACAGTCGGAGACCCAGTACTTC
TRBV7-9,TRBJ2-3,TRBD2,-,CASSSGLAGFTDTQYF,TGTGCCAGCAGCTCGGGACTAGCGGGATTCACAGATACGCAGTATTTT